The 32 T cell receptor beta chains below all came from one sample that was sequenced in a study of tumour-infiltrating T cells in Burkitt lymphoma. Produced via immunoSEQ multiplex PCR; TCRdb's table is partial and in-frame only. Found here are fewer than 20,000 clones, roughly 79% of them singletons; the top ten hold more than 2%. The sequencing sample was made of tumor tissue. These receptors originate from a human donor with diffuse large B-cell lymphoma.

A word on this clone: Its ends do not fully match the called genes, so a read error is possible. CDR3 sequence reads: CASSPPLGQIYEQYF. CDR3 coding DNA: TGTGCCAGCAGCCCCCCCTTGGGACAGATCTACGAGCAGTATTTC. The rearrangement links TRBV7-9 to TRBJ2-7, with 7 bases that match TRBD1. CDR1 SEHNR and CDR2 FQNEAQ come from the germline V gene (reference sequence). The length of the CDR3 is 15 residues.

This clone was observed once. V usage is TRBV14 and J usage is TRBJ1-3; tentatively, D is TRBD1 (6 bases). Germline lookup yields CDR1 SGHDN and CDR2 FVKESK. CDR3 length equals 16 residues. Trimming took off 2 bases at V and 0 bases at J, with 11 bases between the two ends. DNA of the CDR3: TGTGCCAGCAGCCAACTGGACAGAATCTCTGGAAACACCATATATTTT. As protein: CASSQLDRISGNTIYF.

About this clone: Relative to the germline gene, one junction end is altered; a read error may explain this. Other DNA variants within this sample encode the same CDR3. This sequence joins TRBV29-1 and TRBJ2-7; D is perhaps TRBD2 (5 bases). This CDR3 contains 14 residues. Germline V lookup: CDR1 SQVTM, CDR2 ANQGSEA. CDR3 loop: CSVDLKPGSHEQYF. CDR3 nucleotides: TGTAGCGTTGACCTCAAGCCGGGATCCCACGAGCAGTACTTC.

This clone was observed a few times. The chain recombines TRBV5-1 with TRBJ2-7; D uncertain. Germline lookup yields CDR1 SGHRS and CDR2 YFSETQ. The CDR3 covers 14 residues. V lost 3 bases to trimming and J lost 6 bases, with 16 bases between them. The CDR3: CASSSSQILSEQYF. The CDR3 DNA follows: TGCGCCAGCAGCTCCTCCCAAATCCTCTCCGAGCAGTACTTC.

This clone has a single count. V usage is TRBV4-3 and J usage is TRBJ2-1; 9 nucleotides agree with TRBD2. The CDR3 runs to 17 residues. Germline V lookup: CDR1 LGHNA, CDR2 YSLEER. The V and J ends lost 0 bases and 7 bases, in that order; junction bases with no gene match: 10. As DNA, the CDR3 is TGCGCCAGCAGCCAAGATCCCGGACTAGCGTATCAGAATGAGCAGTTCTTC. Amino acid sequence: CASSQDPGLAYQNEQFF.

The DNA for the CDR3 is TGTGCCAGCAGCTTAAGACAGGGTATGGAGACCCAGTACTTC. Encoded protein: CASSLRQGMETQYF. This sequence joins TRBV11-2 and TRBJ2-5, with 7 bases aligning to TRBD1. V was pared by 2 bases and J by 5 bases, with 5 bases of the junction left unmatched. This CDR3 comprises 14 residues. Germline V gives CDR1 SGHAT, CDR2 FQNNGV.

The chain uses TRBV2 and TRBJ1-2; 7 nucleotides match TRBD1. The CDR3 totals 15 residues. Germline values: CDR1 SNHLY, CDR2 FYNNEI. The J segment lost 4 bases and the V segment lost 4 bases, leaving 9 bases of the junction unmatched. The DNA for the CDR3 is TGTGCCAGCAGTGGAGGAGGGGGACAGCTCTATGGCTACACCTTC. Amino acids: CASSGGGGQLYGYTF.

This clone was picked up a small number of times. The chain recombines TRBV27 with TRBJ1-2; D remains ambiguous. This CDR3 contains 15 residues. V was pared by 6 bases and J by 6 bases, with 20 bases between. CDR1 is MNHEY and CDR2 is SMNVEV in the germline V gene (reference sequence). CDR3 region: CASSLSGYLLDGYTF. The CDR3 region has the DNA TGTGCCAGCAGCCTAAGTGGATACTTATTAGATGGCTACACCTTC.

The table lists this clone with a few counts. The chain employs TRBV7-9 and TRBJ2-7; 7 bases fit TRBD2. The germline V gene has CDR1 SEHNR and CDR2 FQNEAQ (reference sequence). The CDR3 loop spans 14 amino acids. After removal of 5 bases from V and 2 bases from J, the junction contained 6 bases not matched to a gene. The CDR3 DNA sequence: TGTGCCAGCAGCCCCGGGACTACAGCCTACGAGCAGTACTTC. Amino acid sequence: CASSPGTTAYEQYF.

The chain combines TRBV5-1 with TRBJ2-6; 9 bases agree with TRBD1. V lost 4 bases to trimming and J lost 2 bases; unmatched junction nucleotides: 4. From germline, CDR1 is SGHRS and CDR2 YFSETQ. The CDR3 has 16 residues. The CDR3 here is CASSPRTGAGANVLTF. DNA of the CDR3: TGCGCCAGCAGCCCCAGGACAGGGGCTGGGGCCAACGTCCTGACTTTC. Filled out from reference TRBV5-1 and TRBJ2-6, the complete variable domain reads KAGVTQTPRYLIKTRGQQVTLSCSPISGHRSVSWYQQTPGQGLQFLFEYFSETQRNKGNFPGRFSGRQFSNSRSEMNVSTLELGDSALYLCASSPRTGAGANVLTFGAGSRLTVL.

This chain uses TRBV6-6 with TRBJ1-6, with 9 nucleotides matching TRBD1. The CDR3 is made up of 12 amino acids. The germline V gene encodes CDR1 MNHNY and CDR2 SVGAGI (reference sequence). Trimming removed 10 bases from V and 8 bases from J; junction bases left unmatched: 3. For the CDR3, the DNA is TGTGCCACCCGACAGGGGGATTCACCCCTCCACTTT. Encoded protein: CATRQGDSPLHF.

The rearrangement uses TRBV4-3 and TRBJ1-5; D possibly corresponds to TRBD1 (5 bases). V lost 8 bases to trimming and J lost 2 bases, with 10 bases between them. Germline CDR1 LGHNA, CDR2 YSLEER. This CDR3 is 13 amino acids long. The CDR3 DNA reads as TGCGCCAGCTCGGGGGGAGGCAATCAGCCCCAGCATTTT. Amino acids: CASSGGGNQPQHF.

There are a few counts of this clone. The chain couples TRBV29-1 to TRBJ2-6, with D unclear. The CDR3 is 13 amino acids. The germline CDR1 and CDR2 sequences are SQVTM and ANQGSEA. V lost 3 bases and J lost 2, with 5 bases in between. The DNA of the CDR3 is TGCAGCGTTGAGGTCGCTGGGGCCAACGTCCTGACTTTC. Amino acids: CSVEVAGANVLTF.

The chain has TRBV29-1 and TRBJ1-2, with D uncertain. CDR1 SQVTM and CDR2 ANQGSEA come from the germline V gene. The CDR3 is 12 residues long. Trimming shortened V by 3 bases and J by 4 bases, and 9 bases separated the two germline ends. The CDR3 here is CSVDIQIYGYTF. The CDR3, as DNA: TGCAGCGTTGACATTCAGATCTATGGCTACACCTTC.

This chain connects TRBV4-1 to TRBJ2-2; TRBD2 aligns across 14 bases. The CDR3 length is 15 residues. CDR1 is MGHRA, CDR2 YSYEKL, per germline. Trimming removed 3 bases from V and 8 bases from J; junction bases left unmatched: 2. Here the CDR3 reads CASSQTSGRAGELFF. For the CDR3, the DNA is TGCGCCAGCAGCCAGACTAGCGGGAGGGCTGGGGAGCTGTTTTTT.

The V gene is TRBV5-1, the J gene TRBJ2-7, with 13 bases that match TRBD2. V lost 1 base, J lost 4 bases, and 2 bases stayed unmatched. Per germline, CDR1 SGHRS and CDR2 YFSETQ. The length of the CDR3 is 15 residues. CDR3 protein: CASSLWTSGSYEQYF. The DNA for the CDR3 is TGCGCCAGCAGCTTGTGGACTAGCGGGAGTTACGAGCAGTACTTC. Based on the CDR3 plus reference TRBV5-1 and TRBJ2-7, the full variable domain is KAGVTQTPRYLIKTRGQQVTLSCSPISGHRSVSWYQQTPGQGLQFLFEYFSETQRNKGNFPGRFSGRQFSNSRSEMNVSTLELGDSALYLCASSLWTSGSYEQYFGPGTRLTVT.

This clone occurred a few times. The rearrangement uses TRBV2 and TRBJ1-1; 9 nucleotides align to TRBD1. Per the germline V gene, CDR1 is SNHLY and CDR2 is FYNNEI. The CDR3 spans 17 residues. Trimming removed 6 bases from V and 5 bases from J; junction bases left unmatched: 16. As DNA, the CDR3 is TGTGCCAGCAGGCTAGGGACAGGGAGAACGAAGGGGACTGAAGCTTTCTTT. Translation gives CASRLGTGRTKGTEAFF. The variable domain in full, completed from reference TRBV2 and TRBJ1-1, reads EPEVTQTPSHQVTQMGQEVILRCVPISNHLYFYWYRQILGQKVEFLVSFYNNEISEKSEIFDDQFSVERPDGSNFTLKIRSTKLEDSAMYFCASRLGTGRTKGTEAFFGQGTRLTVV.

The chain recombines TRBV6-6 with TRBJ2-5; perhaps D is TRBD1 or TRBD2 (6 bases each). This CDR3 comprises 12 residues. Germline CDR1 MNHNY, CDR2 SVGAGI (reference sequence). V dropped 7 bases and J dropped 3 bases, with 9 bases sitting between them. The chain's CDR3 is CASKRGEETQYF. CDR3 DNA: TGTGCCAGCAAGAGGGGGGAAGAGACCCAGTACTTC.

This chain uses TRBV11-2 with TRBJ2-7; D remains ambiguous. V lost 3 bases to trimming and J lost 5 bases, with 8 bases between them. Germline assignment: CDR1 SGHAT and CDR2 FQNNGV. CDR3 size: 12 residues. The DNA of the CDR3 is TGTGCCAGCAGCTTGGATGGGCACGAGCAGTACTTC. It translates to CASSLDGHEQYF.

The count of this clone is one. This chain connects TRBV2 to TRBJ2-7; D tentatively reads TRBD1 or TRBD2 (6 bases each). The germline CDR1 and CDR2 sequences are SNHLY and FYNNEI. The ends were cut back, 7 bases at V and 7 bases at J, with 11 bases in the middle. The CDR3 sequence is 11 residues long. CDR3 sequence reads: CASNEGGEQYF. CDR3 DNA: TGTGCCAGCAACGAGGGGGGTGAGCAGTACTTC. Full variable domain (missing parts from reference TRBV2 and TRBJ2-7): EPEVTQTPSHQVTQMGQEVILRCVPISNHLYFYWYRQILGQKVEFLVSFYNNEISEKSEIFDDQFSVERPDGSNFTLKIRSTKLEDSAMYFCASNEGGEQYFGPGTRLTVT.

This rearrangement joins TRBV4-1 to TRBJ2-1; D is possibly TRBD1 (6 bases). The V and J ends lost 1 base and 5 bases respectively, with 9 bases between them. The CDR3 is 14 residues long. Germline V CDR1 and CDR2: MGHRA, YSYEKL. CDR3 coding DNA: TGCGCCAGCAGCCAAGGACAGGAAAACAATGAGCAGTTCTTC. It encodes CASSQGQENNEQFF.

J is TRBJ2-1 and V is TRBV5-5, with a possible D match to TRBD2 (6 bases). The CDR3 is made up of 15 amino acids. Germline V gene lookup returns CDR1 SGHKS and CDR2 YYEKEE (reference sequence). V was trimmed by 4 bases and J by 4 bases, leaving 15 bases between them. CDR3 residues: CASSEVWGVYNEQFF. The CDR3 DNA reads as TGTGCCAGCAGCGAGGTGTGGGGGGTTTACAATGAGCAGTTCTTC.

This clone has just a few counts. The rearrangement uses TRBV12-5 and TRBJ2-7, with D unclear. This CDR3 has 12 residues. CDR1 and CDR2 from the germline V gene are LGHNT and FRNRAP. V was trimmed by 3 bases and J by 2 bases, leaving 5 bases between them. As DNA, the CDR3 is TGTGCTAGTGGTTTCAATCCCTACGAGCAGTACTTC. It is translated as CASGFNPYEQYF.

The rearrangement links TRBV2 to TRBJ1-2; 8 nucleotides line up with TRBD1. The germline gives CDR1 SNHLY, CDR2 FYNNEI. Unmatched junction bases numbered 2, after V lost 7 bases and J lost 4 bases. The CDR3 extends over 12 amino acids. DNA for the CDR3: TGTGCCAGCATCGGACAGGGCTATGGCTACACCTTC. Residues: CASIGQGYGYTF.

V and J are TRBV25-1 and TRBJ1-1, with D possibly matching TRBD1 (5 bases). Germline V gene data show CDR1 as MGHDK and CDR2 as SYGVNS. This CDR3 has 15 amino acids. With 3 bases removed from V and 1 base from J, the gap between germline ends came to 12 bases. CDR3 residues: CASSEGWGPNTEAFF. For the CDR3, the DNA is TGTGCCAGCAGTGAGGGGTGGGGACCGAACACTGAAGCTTTCTTT. Complete variable domain (other parts from reference TRBV25-1 and TRBJ1-1): EADIYQTPRYLVIGTGKKITLECSQTMGHDKMYWYQQDPGMELHLIHYSYGVNSTEKGDLSSESTVSRIRTEHFPLTLESARPSHTSQYLCASSEGWGPNTEAFFGQGTRLTVV.

This clone was counted a few times. This chain uses TRBV9 with TRBJ2-7; D may match TRBD1 or TRBD2 (7 bases each). The V and J ends lost 1 base and 0 bases respectively, with 17 bases between them. This CDR3 has 17 residues. The germline V gene has CDR1 SGDLS and CDR2 YYNGEE. The CDR3 spells CASSVSQGGSSSYEQYF. CDR3 in DNA: TGTGCCAGCAGCGTATCCCAGGGGGGGAGTTCCTCCTACGAGCAGTACTTC.

The V gene is TRBV29-1, the J gene TRBJ2-1, with 9 nucleotides matching TRBD1. Germline CDR1 SQVTM, CDR2 ANQGSEA. J gave up 7 bases and V 1 base, and 8 bases lay outside the gene matches. The CDR3 has 15 residues. The CDR3 sequence: CSVEGGGQGINEQFF. The CDR3 nucleotides are TGCAGCGTTGAAGGGGGGGGACAGGGTATTAATGAGCAGTTCTTC.

This clone appeared a single time. The V gene is TRBV15, the J gene TRBJ2-5; no reliable D call. This CDR3 is built from 12 residues. CDR1 LNHNV and CDR2 YYDKDF come from the germline V gene (reference sequence). With 6 bases removed from V and 9 bases from J, the gap between germline ends came to 14 bases. Written as DNA, the CDR3 is TGTGCCACCAGTTCCTTAGGTGGGTCCCAGTACTTC. Translated: CATSSLGGSQYF. The full variable domain, with the rest looked up from reference TRBV15 and TRBJ2-5, is DAMVIQNPRYQVTQFGKPVTLSCSQTLNHNVMYWYQQKSSQAPKLLFHYYDKDFNNEADTPDNFQSRRPNTSFCFLDIRSPGLGDTAMYLCATSSLGGSQYFGPGTRLLVL.

This clone was counted a single time. The genes are TRBV7-6 and TRBJ2-2; maybe TRBD2 (5 bases). V was pared by 4 bases and J by 0 bases, with 12 bases between. The CDR3 length is 16 residues. Germline loops: CDR1 SGHVS, CDR2 FNYEAQ. CDR3 region: CASSSTGFANTGELFF. Written as DNA, the CDR3 is TGTGCCAGCAGCTCCACGGGGTTCGCGAACACCGGGGAGCTGTTTTTT.

This rearrangement joins TRBV15 to TRBJ1-5; 7 bases line up with TRBD1. V lost 0 bases to trimming and J lost 4 bases; unmatched junction nucleotides: 3. CDR1 and CDR2 from the germline V gene are LNHNV and YYDKDF (reference sequence). This CDR3 has 15 amino acids. CDR3 nucleotides: TGTGCCACCAGCAGAGAACACAGGGGAAATCAGCCCCAGCATTTT. The encoded protein is CATSREHRGNQPQHF. The variable domain in full, completed from reference TRBV15 and TRBJ1-5, reads DAMVIQNPRYQVTQFGKPVTLSCSQTLNHNVMYWYQQKSSQAPKLLFHYYDKDFNNEADTPDNFQSRRPNTSFCFLDIRSPGLGDTAMYLCATSREHRGNQPQHFGDGTRLSIL.

The CDR3 region has the DNA TGTGCCAGCAGCTTACACAGGGGTTATGGGTATAGCAATCAGCCCCAGCATTTT. This encodes CASSLHRGYGYSNQPQHF. This chain uses TRBV7-4 with TRBJ1-5; 7 nucleotides agree with TRBD1. V was clipped by 2 bases and J by 0 bases; unmatched bases: 10. This CDR3 has 18 amino acids. The germline gives CDR1 SGHVT, CDR2 SQSDAQ.

V gene TRBV5-1 combines with J gene TRBJ2-3; maybe TRBD1 (6 bases). The ends were cut back, 5 bases at V and 2 bases at J, with 15 bases in the middle. CDR1 and CDR2 (germline): SGHRS, YFSETQ. The CDR3 totals 15 residues. The CDR3 DNA is TGCGCCAGCAGTGTGGCAGGGGATCTCACAGATACGCAGTATTTT. It specifies CASSVAGDLTDTQYF.